Listed below are T cell receptor beta chains from one sample, sequenced in a study of cytomegalovirus exposure and HLA in healthy donors. TCRdb's copy holds only in-frame clones and misses some; the assay was immunoSEQ multiplex PCR. The top ten clones hold less than 3.5% of a sample with approximately 160,000 clones, more than 65% of them seen once. Sequences were obtained from PBMCs. The receptors derive from a woman in her 40s in good health and CMV-seropositive. CDR3s include the opening cysteine and the closing phenylalanine or tryptophan. A D gene is named only where the DNA matches it firmly. Clone sizes are given selectively: once, few, many, or a class where the clone is expanded.

clone size: .; J gene: TRBJ2-5; D gene: TRBD2; V gene: TRBV10-3; CDR3 protein: CAISRTSGSTETQYF; CDR3 DNA: TGTGCCATCAGCCGGACTAGCGGGAGTACTGAGACCCAGTACTTC
clone size: .; J gene: TRBJ2-7; D gene: TRBD2; V gene: TRBV28; CDR3 protein: CASSFGGTSGYEQYF; CDR3 DNA: TGTGCCAGCAGTTTCGGGGGGACTAGCGGATACGAGCAGTACTTC
clone size: .; J gene: TRBJ1-1; D gene: .; V gene: TRBV7-8; CDR3 protein: CASSPPAEAFF; CDR3 DNA: TGTGCCAGCAGCCCCCCGGCTGAAGCTTTCTTT
clone size: few; J gene: TRBJ2-1; D gene: TRBD1; V gene: TRBV6-1; CDR3 protein: CASSEAEGTGRFGSYNEQFF; CDR3 DNA: TGTGCCAGCAGTGAAGCAGAAGGGACAGGGCGTTTTGGGTCCTACAATGAGCAGTTCTTC
clone size: .; J gene: TRBJ1-1; D gene: .; V gene: TRBV5-4; CDR3 protein: CASSLGPGVETEAFF; CDR3 DNA: TGTGCCAGCAGCTTGGGCCCGGGGGTAGAGACTGAAGCTTTCTTT
clone size: few; J gene: TRBJ1-5; D gene: .; V gene: TRBV19; CDR3 protein: CASSIVTKRGQPQHF; CDR3 DNA: TGTGCCAGTAGTATTGTGACAAAAAGGGGTCAGCCCCAGCATTTT
clone size: .; J gene: TRBJ1-5; D gene: .; V gene: TRBV4-3; CDR3 protein: CASSHPLGGLGQPQHF; CDR3 DNA: TGCGCCAGCAGCCACCCCCTCGGGGGGTTGGGCCAGCCCCAGCATTTT
clone size: .; J gene: TRBJ1-2; D gene: .; V gene: TRBV7-9; CDR3 protein: CASSQDRSLANYGYTF; CDR3 DNA: TGTGCCAGCAGCCAAGACAGAAGCCTAGCTAACTATGGCTACACCTTC
clone size: .; J gene: TRBJ1-4; D gene: .; V gene: TRBV2; CDR3 protein: CASSSGDTNEKLFF; CDR3 DNA: TGTGCCAGCAGTTCAGGGGATACTAATGAAAAACTGTTTTTT
clone size: .; J gene: TRBJ2-5; D gene: .; V gene: TRBV15; CDR3 protein: CATSRDDRPQETQYF; CDR3 DNA: TGTGCCACCAGCAGAGATGACAGACCCCAAGAGACCCAGTACTTC
clone size: .; J gene: TRBJ1-5; D gene: TRBD1; V gene: TRBV28; CDR3 protein: CASSSWTGNQPQHF; CDR3 DNA: TGTGCCAGCAGTTCATGGACAGGGAATCAGCCCCAGCATTTT
clone size: .; J gene: TRBJ2-2; D gene: TRBD1; V gene: TRBV7-3; CDR3 protein: CASSTQGAGNTGELFF; CDR3 DNA: TGTGCCAGCAGCACACAGGGGGCCGGGAACACCGGGGAGCTGTTTTTT
clone size: .; J gene: TRBJ2-4; D gene: .; V gene: TRBV5-1; CDR3 protein: CASSASDIQYF; CDR3 DNA: TGCGCCAGCAGCGCGTCGGACATTCAGTACTTC
clone size: .; J gene: TRBJ1-2; D gene: .; V gene: TRBV6-5; CDR3 protein: CASSYSLLANYGYTF; CDR3 DNA: TGTGCCAGCAGTTACTCCCTGCTAGCTAACTATGGCTACACCTTC
clone size: .; J gene: TRBJ2-7; D gene: TRBD1; V gene: TRBV10-2; CDR3 protein: CASTGQDAFYEQYF; CDR3 DNA: TGCGCCAGCACTGGACAGGACGCATTCTACGAGCAGTACTTC
clone size: few; J gene: TRBJ2-3; D gene: TRBD1; V gene: TRBV5-1; CDR3 protein: CASSLGQGGADTQYF; CDR3 DNA: TGCGCCAGCAGCTTGGGACAGGGTGGGGCAGATACGCAGTATTTT
clone size: few; J gene: TRBJ1-5; D gene: .; V gene: TRBV19; CDR3 protein: CASTEGGNRNQPQHF; CDR3 DNA: TGTGCCAGTACCGAGGGAGGGAATAGGAATCAGCCCCAGCATTTT
clone size: once; J gene: TRBJ2-1; D gene: .; V gene: TRBV18; CDR3 protein: CASSPQQVAHYNEQFF; CDR3 DNA: TGTGCCAGCTCACCACAACAGGTAGCCCACTACAATGAGCAGTTCTTC
clone size: few; J gene: TRBJ1-1; D gene: .; V gene: TRBV28; CDR3 protein: CASSLNLGQEAFF; CDR3 DNA: TGTGCCAGCAGTTTGAATTTGGGACAAGAGGCTTTCTTT
clone size: .; J gene: TRBJ2-7; D gene: TRBD1; V gene: TRBV7-2; CDR3 protein: CASSLGTGEQYF; CDR3 DNA: TGTGCCAGCAGCTTAGGGACAGGAGAGCAGTACTTC